This TCR beta chain came from a study of cytomegalovirus exposure and HLA in healthy donors listed by TCRdb under 2017. Regarding the study in general: According to an earlier analysis of around 600 of the donors, about 190 million T cells yielded 120 million or so unique TCR beta sequences and less than 300 Gb of sequence data. High-throughput TCR immunosequencing, statistical association of individual TCRs with disease status, and machine learning were combined to predict cytomegalovirus infection status. Every discovery cohort repertoire had been produced on one sequencing platform. Among the roughly 410 genotyped donors, under 90% belonged to the genetic ancestry cluster associated with self-reported Caucasian donors. To study patterns of TCR occurrence, a later analysis re-analyzed previously published TCR beta repertoires from 700 or so donors and added high-resolution HLA genotyping. Along with the approximately 600-subject first cohort, a separate validation cohort of over a hundred different subjects was used. An early release that covered about 600 HLA-typed donors contained approximately 290 gigabases of sequencing data and 70 million to 100 million unique TCR sequences. The aim of the study was to test whether cataloging public T cell receptors could identify signatures of past pathogen exposure. An earlier analysis of 587 of the donors applied high-throughput TCR beta sequencing to assess whether each TCR beta V gene segment acted as functional or pseudogenic. The study used immunosequencing to profile the T cell repertoires of approximately 630 subjects and linked those repertoires to cytomegalovirus serostatus. Rather than using new phenotypic data, the later analysis identified candidate immune exposures from TCR beta sequences and from how often those sequences occurred across donors. Typing coverage differed by locus: A, B, C, DRB1 and DQB1 were typed in roughly 629-640 donors, DQA1 in approximately 520, DPA1 in 600 to 610, and DPB1 in about 450. Donor age, sex, ethnicity and CMV serostatus were collected together with the repertoire data. HLA typing covered class I and class II loci at four-digit resolution. Several DR-DQ haplotypes were handled as single units for association and clustering because linkage in the cohort was strong. Across approximately 400 genotyped donors of the cohort, an average of roughly 200,000 unique TCR beta nucleotide sequences per donor were sequenced, and roughly 18% of those sequences were non-productive. A later genetic analysis used genome-wide SNP genotypes for about 60% of the 666 donors, treating that subset as a discovery cohort.

Here is what the overall study found, with its caveats: While some public TCRs were present in many individuals, most TCR sequences turned up only very rarely across donors. An earlier analysis of approximately 600 of the donors showed that most TCR beta V segments appeared in productive rearrangements either about 90% or about 30% of the time, which broadly matched IMGT annotations. A later analysis found that TCR association rates varied across HLA loci, with DRB1 alleles showing the most associated TCRs and HLA-C alleles the fewest. A further reported finding was that TCR beta sequences accurately predicted the HLA-A and HLA-B alleles for most subjects in the first cohort. The authors suggested that the approach could potentially be generalized to other disease states and immunological phenotypes. A later analysis reported that several top co-occurrence clusters appeared linked to parvovirus B19, influenza, CMV and Epstein-Barr virus. In a later genetic analysis, a missense DCLRE1C variant was associated with V-gene and J-gene trimming of TCR beta chains, and the association was replicated in an independent cohort. Because HLA typing was unavailable for some donors at each locus, only the typed subset was used in association tests. Immune exposure information for the cohort was limited to CMV serostatus. According to a later genetic analysis, donors in an Asian-associated ancestry cluster had fewer N-insertions in productive TCRs than the approximately 690-donor mean. Some IMGT-functional V segments, including TRBV6-2 and TRBV6-3, could not be distinguished by the 87-base-pair reads and were therefore excluded. Compared with equally common non-associated chains, HLA-associated TCR beta chains in a later analysis were more clonally expanded and had lower generation probabilities. About 17 rarely observed V segments, including chromosome 9 orphons, were excluded from the earlier analysis of almost 600 of the donors because counts were too low. At a false discovery rate of 0.05, a later analysis linked about 16,000 TCR beta sequences to specific HLA alleles. Presence/absence analyses assumed roughly uniform sequencing depth across donors, an assumption that may not hold. This cohort had only TCR beta chains sequenced, and the lack of alpha or paired-chain data limited which features could be detected. In vitro tests confirmed that three of the cytomegalovirus-associated TCR beta chains recognize cytomegalovirus antigens. A group of highly shared sequence variants was considered likely to be a technical artifact of the sequencing pipeline. The study gave a list of around 170 TCR beta chains associated with cytomegalovirus. Correlated functional status among segregating V segments might be attributable to linkage disequilibrium, but an unknown experimental factor could not be ruled out. A later analysis found that most CMV-associated TCR beta chains appeared HLA-restricted, with HLA associations seemingly driven largely by CMV exposure. When HLA alleles, especially DR and DQ, strongly co-occurred, TCR associations were difficult to assign to individual alleles. In both the original and validation cohorts, the classifier was reported to diagnose cytomegalovirus status with high specificity and sensitivity.

The library was generated by the immunoSEQ multiplex PCR assay. For the multiplex PCR, a mixture combining 60 forward primers for TCR Vbeta segments and 13 reverse primers for TCR Jbeta segments was used. The CDR3 region of rearranged TCR beta genes was amplified from genomic DNA with a multiplex PCR assay. The Illumina HiSeq System was used to sequence the amplified TCR beta libraries as 87-base-pair reads. Per the original workflow: A later analysis counted tens of millions of unique TCR beta chains across the 700 or so repertoires, and roughly 11 million of these chains were shared by at least two donors. To remove PCR and sequencing errors, raw reads were error-corrected and collapsed into unique sequences using a nearest-neighbor algorithm that merged closely related sequences. Alignment of CDR3 sequences to IMGT reference sequences was used to assign V, D and J gene segments. For a sequence to be retained, at least a six-nucleotide match to both a V gene segment and a J gene segment was required. Rearrangements were called productive when the CDR3 lacked stop codons and stayed in frame with V and J; all others were non-productive. CDR3 was defined by IMGT convention, running from the second conserved V-encoded cysteine to the conserved J-encoded phenylalanine. Sequences without an unambiguous match to a single V gene segment were excluded from the earlier analysis of a few hundred of the donors. An earlier analysis of a few hundred of the donors classified V segments as functional when productive rearrangements were above 56.7% and as segregating when the standard deviation between donors was above 5%. To diagnose cytomegalovirus status from the catalog of TCR beta chain sequences, a statistical classification framework was built. V and J gene assignment, in a later analysis, came from comparing TCR nucleotide sequences with IMGT/GENE-DB human TR gene sequences. Using the TCRdist pipeline, a later analysis assigned CDR3 sequences along with most-parsimonious VDJ recombination scenarios. In a later analysis, each TCR beta chain was defined by its CDR3 amino acid sequence together with its V-gene family, and reads lacking a unique V-gene family were excluded. As a way to deal with suspected cross-contamination and a sequencing artifact, a later analysis dropped 450 to 600 nucleotide sequences that were highly shared and had low generation probability. A later analysis calculated a clonal expansion index for each public chain from normalized within-repertoire ranks of inferred template counts. Generation probabilities in a later analysis came from a VDJ recombination model fitted to out-of-frame rearrangements, and those results were checked against IGoR. In a later analysis, TCR-TCR, TCR-HLA and TCR-CMV co-occurrence was scored with hypergeometric tests, and a repertoire-size bias correction was applied to TCR pairs. To estimate false discovery rates, a later analysis permuted the HLA or CMV assignments 20 times. In a later analysis, co-occurring TCRs were grouped using DBSCAN, and TCRdist sequence similarity was added for clustering within HLA-allele-positive subsets. Repertoires with fewer than 30,000 or more than 120,000 public chains were left out of co-occurrence clustering, as were a handful of repertoires with anomalous nucleotide sharing. This is the immuneACCESS table as TCRdb keeps it, with only in-frame sequences that have V and J called. A part of the clones is gone; compared with another copy, unresolved V genes explain less than half, and the rest is unexplained. The V and J calls and clone size are taken from that table; D and trimming were inferred from the DNA. Here the sample has 180,000 or so clones; roughly 80% occur a single time. Clones ranked in the top ten supply approximately 3.4% of the sample.

V loses 4 bases of germline sequence and J loses 3 bases, and the interval between the two ends is 12 bases. Reading from cysteine to phenylalanine, the CDR3 counts 15 amino acids. Only the CDR3 region is kept as DNA, spanning 45 bases read in frame from base 1. The germline V gene yields MNHNS for CDR1 and SASEGT for CDR2. The cohort was made up of approximately 670 healthy bone marrow donors. All cohort members were sampled while nominally healthy, although unrecorded immune exposures were likely present. The donor tested CMV seronegative and was one of the 352 seronegative cohort members. Each donor provided a peripheral blood sample, and peripheral blood mononuclear cells were used for TCR beta sequencing. Genomic DNA was extracted from the blood cell samples with the Qiagen DNeasy Blood Extraction Kit. This clone was seen a handful of times. What antigen it recognizes has not been identified. It has no much larger one-base neighbor in the sample; base qualities were not kept.

This TCR was recovered from a female donor in good health and CMV-seronegative. The V and J genes are TRBV6-1 and TRBJ2-2; the D gene is not confidently resolved. The sequenced material came from PBMCs. The base sequence is TGTGCCAGCAGTGTGGCAGGTTTTGACACCGGGGAGCTGTTTTTT. Protein translation: CASSVAGFDTGELFF.